Detailed here is one TCR beta chain. Its specificity is not known. The sample comes from a study of Ad26.COV2.S vaccination and SARS-CoV-2 variants. The study's findings and limits: From the TCR breadth and depth analyses, total T cell responses may have been underestimated. Vaccinated individuals (as opposed to placebo recipients) had higher spike-specific TCR breadth. Vaccinated and placebo-treated recipients had similar non-spike TCR breadth. There was reportedly substantial breadth in spike-specific CD8+ and CD4+ T cell responses after vaccination.

Clones were sequenced by immunoSEQ multiplex PCR, and TCRdb holds only the in-frame ones, with some missing. The table lists about 350,000 clones, around 90% of them singletons. CDR1 SNHLY and CDR2 FYNNEI come from the germline V gene. The CDR3 is made up of 15 amino acids. The ends were cut back, 1 base at V and 2 bases at J, with 12 bases in the middle. The TCR originated in a human donor who had recovered from COVID-19. Sequenced here: peripheral blood, sampled after recovery from COVID-19. The chain carries TRBV2 and TRBJ2-7; D gene uncertain. The CDR3 DNA is TGTGCCAGCAGTGAAGTCGGGCGGAATACCTACGAGCAGTACTTC. As protein: CASSEVGRNTYEQYF.